A single TCR beta chain is shown here with its context. The data originate from a study of blood T cells in healthy people across ages. Combining a sample-barcoded 5' primer with a J-beta primer mix, a second PCR ran for 7 to 11 cycles. Each TCR beta cDNA got a 12-nucleotide random molecular identifier. TCRdb called the 5' RACE reads again in MiXCR, with one record for every CDR3 protein. The table has hundreds of thousands of distinct CDR3 sequences, approximately 44% seen once. Healthy Caucasian individuals from Russia aged about 6 to 90 were enrolled as donors. Each sample yielded at least 6 micrograms of PBMC total RNA. What was sequenced was blood. The TCR was taken from a man aged 55 to 69 in good health.

The CDR3 DNA sequence: TGTGCCAGCAGAGACACTAGCGGGGGGGACAATGAGCAGTTCTTC. It specifies CASRDTSGGDNEQFF. The chain uses TRBV6-2 or TRBV6-3 and TRBJ2-1, with 13 positions matching TRBD2. This CDR3 contains 15 residues. Trimming cost V 6 bases and J 5 bases; bases outside gene matches: 4. Germline values: CDR1 MNHEY, CDR2 SVGEGT.